The following is a T cell receptor beta chain sequence with its context. Its cognate antigen is unknown. Other autoimmune diseases, uncontrolled infections, pregnancy or lactation led to the exclusion of patients. The evidence that diagnosis relied on was clinical symptoms, serum thyroxine, TRAb, thyroid ultrasound and orbital computed tomography. Fresh peripheral blood, about 10 ml, was the PBMC source. The junction had 8 bases not matched to a gene; V was cut back by 4 bases and J by 5 bases. Germline V gives CDR1 LGHDT, CDR2 YNNKEL (reference sequence). The CDR3 covers 15 residues. These data belong to a study of Graves' ophthalmopathy and Graves' hyperthyroidism. Transcripts of RNA were the source for amplifying TCR beta CDR3 regions. First-round RT-PCR used HTBI primers; second-round multiplex PCR followed. TCRdb re-called the multiplex PCR reads with MiXCR, one entry per CDR3 protein. The data hold some 380,000 distinct CDR3 sequences, with 15% observed a single time.

The study, taken as a whole, reports: Blood repertoires reportedly contained most expanded thyroid clonotypes above 0.001 frequency.

Material: peripheral blood. V usage is TRBV3-1 and J usage is TRBJ1-1; TRBD1 agrees at 9 bases. The receptor was derived from a woman aged 18-29 years with stable Graves' hyperthyroidism. CDR3 sequence reads: CASSPTGGRETEAFF. CDR3 DNA: TGTGCCAGCAGCCCGACAGGGGGTAGGGAAACTGAAGCTTTCTTT. The full variable domain, in which reference TRBV3-1 and TRBJ1-1 provide the parts outside the CDR3, is DTAVSQTPKYLVTQMGNDKSIKCEQNLGHDTMYWYKQDSKKFLKIMFSYNNKELIINETVPNRFSPKSPDKAHLNLHINSLELGDSAVYFCASSPTGGRETEAFFGQGTRLTVV.